The rows below give T cell receptor beta chains drawn from one sample of a study of somatic mutations in cytotoxic T cells in rheumatoid arthritis. TCRdb's table, derived via immunoSEQ multiplex PCR, lists solely in-frame clones and lacks some. The repertoire holds about 19,000 clones, with over 60% as singletons. The sequenced material came from CD8+ T cells sorted from blood. The receptors were gathered from an adult with rheumatoid arthritis. Both conserved end residues are part of each CDR3. Each record gives: clone size, V gene, J gene, D gene, CDR3 protein, CDR3 DNA. The D gene is left open where the match is weak. Rows give clone size only sometimes, using once, few, many, or a class for an expanded clone.

clone size: NA; V gene: TRBV29-1; J gene: TRBJ2-7; D gene: NA; CDR3 protein: CSVEDDQIYEQYF; CDR3 DNA: TGCAGCGTTGAAGATGACCAAATCTACGAGCAGTACTTC
clone size: NA; V gene: TRBV12-5; J gene: TRBJ2-5; D gene: TRBD1; CDR3 protein: CASGLGDSKETQYF; CDR3 DNA: TGTGCTAGTGGTTTGGGGGACAGCAAAGAGACCCAGTACTTC
clone size: NA; V gene: TRBV7-9; J gene: TRBJ2-7; D gene: NA; CDR3 protein: CASRITEWDEQYF; CDR3 DNA: TGTGCCAGCAGGATTACAGAGTGGGACGAGCAGTACTTC
clone size: NA; V gene: TRBV6-5; J gene: TRBJ2-1; D gene: NA; CDR3 protein: CASSYEGSSYNEQFF; CDR3 DNA: TGTGCCAGCAGTTATGAGGGGAGCTCCTACAATGAGCAGTTCTTC
clone size: NA; V gene: TRBV10-2; J gene: TRBJ1-4; D gene: NA; CDR3 protein: CASGGGRGEKLFF; CDR3 DNA: TGCGCCAGCGGGGGGGGCAGGGGTGAAAAACTGTTTTTT
clone size: NA; V gene: TRBV9; J gene: TRBJ1-5; D gene: NA; CDR3 protein: CASSPNSGPQHF; CDR3 DNA: TGTGCCAGCAGCCCTAACAGCGGGCCCCAGCATTTT
clone size: NA; V gene: TRBV19; J gene: TRBJ1-3; D gene: NA; CDR3 protein: CASSTPRGRTGNTIYF; CDR3 DNA: TGTGCCAGTAGTACCCCCAGGGGCCGGACTGGAAACACCATATATTTT
clone size: NA; V gene: TRBV27; J gene: TRBJ1-5; D gene: TRBD1; CDR3 protein: CASRPGTGGNQPQHF; CDR3 DNA: TGTGCCAGCAGGCCCGGGACAGGGGGAAATCAGCCCCAGCATTTT
clone size: NA; V gene: TRBV10-2; J gene: TRBJ2-3; D gene: TRBD2; CDR3 protein: CASGASGTMSTDTQYF; CDR3 DNA: TGCGCCAGCGGGGCTAGCGGTACCATGAGCACAGATACGCAGTATTTT
clone size: few; V gene: TRBV6-4; J gene: TRBJ1-5; D gene: TRBD1; CDR3 protein: CASSDGDRGVNQPQHF; CDR3 DNA: TGTGCCAGCAGTGACGGTGACAGGGGGGTTAATCAGCCCCAGCATTTT
clone size: NA; V gene: TRBV6-6; J gene: TRBJ2-1; D gene: TRBD2; CDR3 protein: CASSYERGGYNEQFF; CDR3 DNA: TGTGCCAGCAGTTACGAGCGGGGGGGATACAATGAGCAGTTCTTC
clone size: few; V gene: TRBV25-1; J gene: TRBJ2-7; D gene: TRBD2; CDR3 protein: CASSESGGEQYF; CDR3 DNA: TGTGCCAGCAGTGAATCGGGAGGCGAGCAGTACTTC
clone size: NA; V gene: TRBV6-1; J gene: TRBJ2-7; D gene: NA; CDR3 protein: CASSEEDTAYEQYF; CDR3 DNA: TGTGCCAGCAGTGAGGAAGACACAGCGTACGAGCAGTACTTC
clone size: NA; V gene: TRBV2; J gene: TRBJ1-5; D gene: NA; CDR3 protein: CASSDLEGVGQPQHF; CDR3 DNA: TGTGCCAGCAGTGATCTGGAGGGGGTAGGTCAGCCCCAGCATTTT
clone size: NA; V gene: TRBV9; J gene: TRBJ2-5; D gene: NA; CDR3 protein: CASSRRFVQETQYF; CDR3 DNA: TGTGCCAGCAGCCGCAGGTTCGTCCAAGAGACCCAGTACTTC
clone size: once; V gene: TRBV27; J gene: TRBJ2-3; D gene: TRBD2; CDR3 protein: CASTSVGLAGVGADTQYF; CDR3 DNA: TGTGCCAGTACCTCAGTCGGACTAGCGGGAGTAGGGGCAGATACGCAGTATTTT
clone size: NA; V gene: TRBV25-1; J gene: TRBJ1-1; D gene: TRBD1; CDR3 protein: CASIRDRDANTEAFF; CDR3 DNA: TGTGCCAGCATCCGGGACAGGGATGCGAACACTGAAGCTTTCTTT
clone size: NA; V gene: TRBV5-4; J gene: TRBJ2-2; D gene: NA; CDR3 protein: CATDSGGKNTGELFF; CDR3 DNA: TGTGCCACCGATTCGGGTGGGAAGAACACCGGGGAGCTGTTTTTT
clone size: once; V gene: TRBV9; J gene: TRBJ2-3; D gene: NA; CDR3 protein: CASSAGQISTDTQYF; CDR3 DNA: TGTGCCAGCAGCGCTGGACAGATCAGCACAGATACGCAGTATTTT
clone size: NA; V gene: TRBV4-1; J gene: TRBJ1-5; D gene: NA; CDR3 protein: CASSQEEKASNQPQHF; CDR3 DNA: TGCGCCAGCAGCCAAGAAGAAAAGGCCAGCAATCAGCCCCAGCATTTT
clone size: NA; V gene: TRBV2; J gene: TRBJ2-1; D gene: TRBD2; CDR3 protein: CASREGAAGVNEQFF; CDR3 DNA: TGTGCCAGCAGAGAGGGTGCAGCGGGAGTGAATGAGCAGTTCTTC
clone size: NA; V gene: TRBV6-4; J gene: TRBJ2-1; D gene: TRBD2; CDR3 protein: CARGSVGTSGFNEQFF; CDR3 DNA: TGTGCCAGGGGAAGTGTGGGGACTAGCGGGTTTAATGAGCAGTTCTTC
clone size: NA; V gene: TRBV11-3; J gene: TRBJ1-2; D gene: NA; CDR3 protein: CASSPPPMGANYGYTF; CDR3 DNA: TGTGCCAGCAGCCCTCCGCCTATGGGAGCTAACTATGGCTACACCTTC
clone size: once; V gene: TRBV6-5; J gene: TRBJ2-5; D gene: NA; CDR3 protein: CASRNSQETQYF; CDR3 DNA: TGTGCCAGCAGGAACTCCCAAGAGACCCAGTACTTC
clone size: NA; V gene: TRBV29-1; J gene: TRBJ1-2; D gene: NA; CDR3 protein: CSVEGTRGGNYGYTF; CDR3 DNA: TGCAGCGTTGAAGGTACTAGGGGAGGGAACTATGGCTACACCTTC
clone size: once; V gene: TRBV6-5; J gene: TRBJ1-1; D gene: NA; CDR3 protein: CASSLLDTNTEAFF; CDR3 DNA: TGTGCCAGCAGCCTCCTAGACACGAACACTGAAGCTTTCTTT
clone size: few; V gene: TRBV4-1; J gene: TRBJ1-1; D gene: NA; CDR3 protein: CASSQGVGAFF; CDR3 DNA: TGCGCCAGCAGCCAGGGGGTTGGAGCTTTCTTT
clone size: NA; V gene: TRBV4-1; J gene: TRBJ1-5; D gene: NA; CDR3 protein: CASSQAGFGQPQHF; CDR3 DNA: TGCGCCAGCAGCCAAGCCGGGTTTGGTCAGCCCCAGCATTTT
clone size: NA; V gene: TRBV29-1; J gene: TRBJ2-1; D gene: TRBD2; CDR3 protein: CSVPRGVAGFSYNEQFF; CDR3 DNA: TGCAGCGTTCCACGGGGGGTAGCGGGGTTCTCCTACAATGAGCAGTTCTTC
clone size: NA; V gene: TRBV6-1; J gene: TRBJ1-1; D gene: NA; CDR3 protein: CASSGGTEAFF; CDR3 DNA: TGTGCCAGCAGTGGTGGCACTGAAGCTTTCTTT
clone size: once; V gene: TRBV5-6; J gene: TRBJ1-5; D gene: NA; CDR3 protein: CASSLGGFGPQHF; CDR3 DNA: TGTGCCAGCAGCTTGGGCGGCTTTGGGCCCCAGCATTTT
clone size: NA; V gene: TRBV27; J gene: TRBJ2-1; D gene: TRBD2; CDR3 protein: CASSTGLAGSYNEQFF; CDR3 DNA: TGTGCCAGCAGTACGGGACTAGCGGGTTCCTACAATGAGCAGTTCTTC
clone size: NA; V gene: TRBV7-2; J gene: TRBJ2-1; D gene: NA; CDR3 protein: CASSSAARLGSLHEQFF; CDR3 DNA: TGTGCCAGCAGCTCCGCCGCCCGACTGGGATCCCTCCATGAGCAGTTCTTC
clone size: NA; V gene: TRBV11-2; J gene: TRBJ2-1; D gene: TRBD1; CDR3 protein: CASSLGQGRNEQFF; CDR3 DNA: TGTGCCAGCAGCTTGGGACAGGGGAGAAATGAGCAGTTCTTC
clone size: NA; V gene: TRBV6-5; J gene: TRBJ2-1; D gene: NA; CDR3 protein: CASRSPGLEQFF; CDR3 DNA: TGTGCCAGCAGAAGTCCCGGACTGGAGCAGTTCTTC